This T cell receptor beta chain derives from a study of post-analysis software for immune sequencing data. Study observations and caveats: The five TRBV segments detected at higher frequency in patients than in controls included TRBV5-6, TRBV5-1 and TRBV20-1.

Sequencing libraries made from TCR beta cDNA carried unique molecular identifiers. TCRdb re-derived calls from the PCR reads in MiXCR, one entry per CDR3 protein. Of more than 450,000 distinct CDR3 sequences in the sample, 44% are singletons; the top ten hold more than 1.5%. With regard to this clonotype: Its antigen is currently unknown.

This CDR3 spans 12 amino acids. V lost 5 bases and J lost 7, with 12 bases in between. Germline CDR1 and CDR2: SGHTA and FQGNSA. The V call is TRBV7-2, the J call TRBJ2-7; D gene ambiguous. The TCR originated in a girl under 18 with multiple sclerosis. Sequencing was carried out using blood. This CDR3 reads CASSPTRMEQYF. The CDR3 DNA follows: TGTGCCAGCAGCCCAACCCGAATGGAGCAGTACTTC.